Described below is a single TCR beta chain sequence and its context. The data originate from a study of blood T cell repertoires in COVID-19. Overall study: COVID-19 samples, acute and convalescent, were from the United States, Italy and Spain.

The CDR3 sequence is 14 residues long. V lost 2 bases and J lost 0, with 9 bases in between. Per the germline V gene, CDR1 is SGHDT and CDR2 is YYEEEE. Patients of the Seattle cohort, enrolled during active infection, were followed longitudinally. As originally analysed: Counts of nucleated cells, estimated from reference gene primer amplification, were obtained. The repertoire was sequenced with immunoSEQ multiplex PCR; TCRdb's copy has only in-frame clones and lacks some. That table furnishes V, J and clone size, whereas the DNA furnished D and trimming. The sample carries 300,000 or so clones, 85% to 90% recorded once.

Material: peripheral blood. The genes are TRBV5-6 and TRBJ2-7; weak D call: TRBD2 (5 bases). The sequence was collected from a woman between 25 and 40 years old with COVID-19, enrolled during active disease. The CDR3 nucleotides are TGTGCCAGCAGCTTTGAGGGAGCCTCCTACGAGCAGTACTTC. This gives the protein CASSFEGASYEQYF.